The present T cell receptor beta chain was sequenced within a study of cytomegalovirus exposure and HLA in healthy donors. V dropped 0 bases and J dropped 6; count of bases not matched to a gene: 11. Germline lookup yields CDR1 LNHNV and CDR2 YYDKDF (reference sequence). This CDR3 is built from 19 residues. Findings of the study overall: Using the classifier, cytomegalovirus status was reportedly diagnosed with high specificity and sensitivity.

Concerning this clone: No antigen is known for it.

Primers for the PCR totalled 60 Vbeta and 13 Jbeta. TCRdb's copy holds only in-frame clones and misses some; the assay was immunoSEQ multiplex PCR. Among around 190,000 clones listed, approximately 80% were seen once. Specimen: PBMCs. The TCR originated in a man in his forties or fifties in good health and CMV-seropositive. The chain couples TRBV15 to TRBJ2-2, with 12 nucleotides matching TRBD2. DNA of the CDR3: TGTGCCACCAGCAGAGATCCCCCCCGGACTAGCGGGATCGCCGGGGAGCTGTTTTTT. This gives the protein CATSRDPPRTSGIAGELFF.